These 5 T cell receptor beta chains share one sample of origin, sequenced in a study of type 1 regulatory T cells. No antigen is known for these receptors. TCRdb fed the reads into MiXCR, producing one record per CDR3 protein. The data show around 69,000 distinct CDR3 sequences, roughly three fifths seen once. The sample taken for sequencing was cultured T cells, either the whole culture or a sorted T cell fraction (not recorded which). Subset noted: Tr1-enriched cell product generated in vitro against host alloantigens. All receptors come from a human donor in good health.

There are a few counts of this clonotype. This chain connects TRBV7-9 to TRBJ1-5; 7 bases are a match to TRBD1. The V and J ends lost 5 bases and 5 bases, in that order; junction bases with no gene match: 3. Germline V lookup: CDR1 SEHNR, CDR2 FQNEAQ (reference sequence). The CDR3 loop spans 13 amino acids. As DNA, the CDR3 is TGTGCCAGCAGCAGTACAGGGGATCAGCCCCAGCATTTT. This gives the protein CASSSTGDQPQHF. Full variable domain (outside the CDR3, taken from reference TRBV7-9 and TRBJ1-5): DTGVSQNPRHKITKRGQNVTFRCDPISEHNRLYWYRQTLGQGPEFLTYFQNEAQLEKSRLLSDRFSAERPKGSFSTLEIQRTEQGDSAMYLCASSSTGDQPQHFGDGTRLSIL.

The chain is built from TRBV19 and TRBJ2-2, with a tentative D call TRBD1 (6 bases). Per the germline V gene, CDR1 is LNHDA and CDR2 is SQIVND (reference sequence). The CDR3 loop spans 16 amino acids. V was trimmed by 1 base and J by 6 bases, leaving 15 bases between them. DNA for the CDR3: TGTGCCAGTAGTATAGCCCTCGGACAGTGGGCCGGGGAGCTGTTTTTT. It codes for CASSIALGQWAGELFF.

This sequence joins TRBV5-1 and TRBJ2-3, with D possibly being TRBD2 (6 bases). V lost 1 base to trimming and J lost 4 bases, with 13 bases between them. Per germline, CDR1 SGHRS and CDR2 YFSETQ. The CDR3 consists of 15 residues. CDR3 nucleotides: TGCGCCAGCAGCTTGCGGGGACTCGTCGCAGATACGCAGTATTTT. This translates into CASSLRGLVADTQYF.

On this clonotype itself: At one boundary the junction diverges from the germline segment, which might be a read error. The CDR3 DNA sequence: TGCGGCGTTGTGGTACTAGCGGGAGAGACCCAGTTCTTC. This gives the protein CGVVVLAGETQFF. This chain links TRBV29-1 with TRBJ2-1, with 11 bases aligning to TRBD2. The CDR3 spans 13 residues. Looked up from germline, CDR1 is SQVTM and CDR2 is ANQGSEA.

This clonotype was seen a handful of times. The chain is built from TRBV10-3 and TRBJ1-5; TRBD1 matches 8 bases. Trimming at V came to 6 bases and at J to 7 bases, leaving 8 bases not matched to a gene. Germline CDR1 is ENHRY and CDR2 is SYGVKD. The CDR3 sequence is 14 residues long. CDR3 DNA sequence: TGTGCCATCAGGAACGACAGGGGAGAACAGCCCCAGCATTTT. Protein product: CAIRNDRGEQPQHF.